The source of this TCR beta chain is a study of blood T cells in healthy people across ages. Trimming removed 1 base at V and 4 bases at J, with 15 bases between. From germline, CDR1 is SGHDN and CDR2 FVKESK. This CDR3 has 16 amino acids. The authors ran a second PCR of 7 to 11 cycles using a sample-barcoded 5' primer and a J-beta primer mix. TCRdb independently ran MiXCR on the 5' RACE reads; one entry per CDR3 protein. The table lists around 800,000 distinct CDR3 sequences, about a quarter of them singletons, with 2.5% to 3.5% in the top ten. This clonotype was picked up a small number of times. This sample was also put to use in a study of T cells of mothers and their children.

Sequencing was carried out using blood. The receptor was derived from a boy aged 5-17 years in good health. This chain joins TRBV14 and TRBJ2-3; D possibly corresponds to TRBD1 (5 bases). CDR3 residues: CASSQALPGAADTQYF. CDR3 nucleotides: TGTGCCAGCAGCCAAGCCCTCCCTGGGGCGGCAGATACGCAGTATTTT.